This TCR beta chain was captured by sequencing in a study of blood T cells in healthy people across ages. Study details: Through template switching, about one barcoded beta molecule was captured per two T cells, as measured in model experiments.

The CDR3 loop spans 14 amino acids. The V gene lost 6 bases and the J gene lost 12 bases, with 21 bases spanning the gap. CDR1 is LNHDA, CDR2 SQIVND, per germline (reference sequence). A J-beta primer mix and a sample-barcoded 5' primer were used in a second PCR of roughly 6 to 11 cycles. TCRdb called the 5' RACE reads again in MiXCR, with one record for every CDR3 protein. The sample has 1.5 million to 2 million distinct CDR3 sequences, 28% seen once; the top ten hold roughly 8%. This clonotype was seen a few times. The specimen was blood. This TCR derives from a woman aged 25 to 39 in good health. The genes are TRBV19 and TRBJ2-1; D assignment may be TRBD1 or TRBD2 (5 bases each). The CDR3: CASSPLGTTAGQFF. The CDR3 DNA is TGTGCCAGTAGCCCTCTCGGGACCACGGCTGGGCAGTTCTTC. Together with reference TRBV19 and TRBJ2-1, the CDR3 gives the full variable domain: DGGITQSPKYLFRKEGQNVTLSCEQNLNHDAMYWYRQDPGQGLRLIYYSQIVNDFQKGDIAEGYSVSREKKESFPLTVTSAQKNPTAFYLCASSPLGTTAGQFFGPGTRLTVL.